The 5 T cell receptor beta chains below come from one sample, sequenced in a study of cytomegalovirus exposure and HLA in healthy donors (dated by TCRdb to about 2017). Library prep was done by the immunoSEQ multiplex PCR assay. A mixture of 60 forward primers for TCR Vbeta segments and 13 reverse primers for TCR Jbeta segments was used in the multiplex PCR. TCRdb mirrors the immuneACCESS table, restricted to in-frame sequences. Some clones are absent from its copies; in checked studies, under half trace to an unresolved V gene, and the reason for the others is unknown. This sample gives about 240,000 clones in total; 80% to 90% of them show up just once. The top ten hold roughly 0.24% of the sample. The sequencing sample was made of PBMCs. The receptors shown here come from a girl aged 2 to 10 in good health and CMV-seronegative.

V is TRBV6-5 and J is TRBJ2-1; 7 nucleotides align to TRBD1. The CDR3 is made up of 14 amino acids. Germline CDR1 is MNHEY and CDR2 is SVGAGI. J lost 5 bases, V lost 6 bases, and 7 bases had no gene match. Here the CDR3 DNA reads TGTGCCAGCAGGACGGGACAGATTAACAATGAGCAGTTCTTC. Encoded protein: CASRTGQINNEQFF.

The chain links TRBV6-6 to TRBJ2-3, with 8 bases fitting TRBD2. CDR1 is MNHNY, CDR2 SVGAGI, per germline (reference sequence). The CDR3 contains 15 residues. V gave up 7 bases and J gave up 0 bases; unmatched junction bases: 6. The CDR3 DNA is TGTGCCAGCACTGGGAGCGGGGGAAGCACAGATACGCAGTATTTT. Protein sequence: CASTGSGGSTDTQYF.

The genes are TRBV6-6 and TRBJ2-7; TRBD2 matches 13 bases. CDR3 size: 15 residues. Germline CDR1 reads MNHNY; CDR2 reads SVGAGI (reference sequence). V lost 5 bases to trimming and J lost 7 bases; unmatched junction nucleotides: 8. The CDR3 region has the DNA TGTGCCAGCAGTCGACTAGCGGGAGGTCCCAGGGAGCAGTACTTC. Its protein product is CASSRLAGGPREQYF.

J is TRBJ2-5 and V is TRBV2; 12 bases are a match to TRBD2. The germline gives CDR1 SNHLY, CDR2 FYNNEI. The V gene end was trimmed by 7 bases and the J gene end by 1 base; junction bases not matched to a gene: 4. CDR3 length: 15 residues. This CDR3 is CASTTTSGSQETQYF. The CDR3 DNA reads TGTGCCAGCACTACGACTAGCGGGAGCCAAGAGACCCAGTACTTC.

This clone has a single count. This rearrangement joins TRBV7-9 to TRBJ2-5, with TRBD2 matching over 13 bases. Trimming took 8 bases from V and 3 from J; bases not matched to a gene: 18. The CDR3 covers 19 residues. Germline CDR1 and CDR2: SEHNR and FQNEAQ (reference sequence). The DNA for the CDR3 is TGTGCCAGCGAAAAAGGACTAGCGGGAGAGTGGGCGTCCAAAGAGACCCAGTACTTC. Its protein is CASEKGLAGEWASKETQYF.